One and the same sample provided the 10 T cell receptor beta chains below, sequenced in a study of Ad26.COV2.S vaccination and SARS-CoV-2 variants. Regarding treatment: roughly 19 received Ad26.COV2.S at low or high dose, single or two shots; 5 received placebo; per-sample allocation not given. Sampling occurred on day 63 after the first vaccine or placebo injection. TCRdb's copy holds only in-frame clones and misses some; the assay was immunoSEQ multiplex PCR. The table records about 480,000 clones, 87% of them present only once. This specimen consisted of peripheral blood, obtained in a trial of Ad26.COV2.S vaccine versus placebo. The source of these receptors is a person between 18 and 60 years old who received the Ad26.COV2.S COVID-19 vaccine or a placebo.

V usage is TRBV30 and J usage is TRBJ2-6; D is possibly TRBD1 (5 bases). Germline loops: CDR1 GTSNPN, CDR2 SVGIG (reference sequence). The length of the CDR3 is 13 residues. V was pared by 5 bases and J by 1 base, with 6 bases between. The CDR3 here is CAWAGSGANVLTF. The CDR3 DNA sequence: TGTGCCTGGGCAGGGTCTGGGGCCAACGTCCTGACTTTC.

This chain links TRBV28 with TRBJ2-7; 14 bases match TRBD2. The V gene's germline CDR1 is MDHEN and CDR2 SYDVKM. Germline trimming cut 5 bases from V and 0 bases from J; bases unmatched to any gene: 9. The CDR3 runs 18 residues. The DNA for the CDR3 is TGTGCCAGCAGTCCGATGCGCGGGACTAGCGGGAGCTCCTACGAGCAGTACTTC. Translation gives CASSPMRGTSGSSYEQYF.

This clone appeared once. The chain links TRBV30 to TRBJ2-4; TRBD1 matches 9 bases. Germline values: CDR1 GTSNPN, CDR2 SVGIG (reference sequence). V lost 2 bases and J lost 7; bases outside the gene matches: 9. The CDR3 runs 15 residues. This chain's CDR3 is CAWSFGAGTGNIQYF. In DNA, the CDR3 is TGTGCCTGGAGTTTTGGGGCCGGGACAGGGAACATTCAGTACTTC.

This chain links TRBV27 with TRBJ1-2; D possibly corresponds to TRBD1 (5 bases). The CDR3 loop spans 16 amino acids. The V gene lost 5 bases and the J gene lost 3 bases, with 19 bases spanning the gap. The V gene's germline CDR1 is MNHEY and CDR2 SMNVEV (reference sequence). The CDR3 protein is CASSPPGLTADYGYTF. The DNA of the CDR3 is TGTGCCAGCAGTCCCCCCGGGTTGACAGCCGACTATGGCTACACCTTC.

The chain couples TRBV3-1 (or the pseudogene TRBV3-2) to TRBJ2-5; D uncertain. The CDR3 has 15 amino acids. CDR1 LGHDT and CDR2 YNNKEL come from the germline V gene (reference sequence). V was pared by 0 bases and J by 0 bases, with 8 bases between. The chain's CDR3 is CASSQDHGYQETQYF. DNA of the CDR3: TGTGCCAGCAGCCAAGATCATGGCTACCAAGAGACCCAGTACTTC.

This clone has more than one count but fewer than ten. The rearrangement uses TRBV18 and TRBJ1-1; maybe TRBD1 (6 bases). Germline-derived CDR1 and CDR2 are KGHSH and LQKENI. This CDR3 has 13 residues. Trimming took off 5 bases at V and 9 bases at J, with 16 bases between the two ends. The DNA for the CDR3 is TGTGCCAGCTCAACCCTCCGGACAGACCAAGCTTTCTTT. This gives the protein CASSTLRTDQAFF.

The chain employs TRBV5-6 and TRBJ2-1, with TRBD2 as a possible D gene (6 bases). The V gene's germline CDR1 is SGHDT and CDR2 YYEEEE. V lost 7 bases and J 1 base, leaving 12 bases between the germline ends. The CDR3 consists of 14 residues. CDR3 protein: CASFVGGSYNEQFF. The CDR3 DNA is TGTGCCAGCTTCGTCGGGGGTTCCTACAATGAGCAGTTCTTC.

The rearrangement uses TRBV7-8 and TRBJ1-1, with D perhaps TRBD1 (5 bases). The V end was cut by 1 base, the J end by 4 bases, with 7 bases between. Germline CDR1 and CDR2: SGHVS and FQNEAQ. CDR3 length equals 13 residues. Here the CDR3 DNA reads TGTGCCAGCAGCTTAGGCCAGGGCACTGAAGCTTTCTTT. Translated, it gives CASSLGQGTEAFF.

The chain employs TRBV7-8 and TRBJ2-1; D uncertain. V was shortened by 5 bases and J by 9 bases, with 8 bases between the two germline ends. Germline-derived CDR1 and CDR2 are SGHVS and FQNEAQ. This CDR3 has 11 residues. CDR3 region: CASSPELEQFF. Written as DNA, the CDR3 is TGTGCCAGCAGCCCCGAGCTTGAGCAGTTCTTC.

This clone is a singleton in its sample. The V call is TRBV24-1, the J call TRBJ2-7; perhaps D is TRBD1 or TRBD2 (6 bases each). V was trimmed by 9 bases and J by 5 bases, leaving 19 bases between them. CDR3 length equals 14 residues. Germline V gene data show CDR1 as KGHDR and CDR2 as SFDVKD. The DNA for the CDR3 is TGTGCCACCGGGGGGCGGGAACCCACCGACGAGCAGTACTTC. Its translation is CATGGREPTDEQYF.